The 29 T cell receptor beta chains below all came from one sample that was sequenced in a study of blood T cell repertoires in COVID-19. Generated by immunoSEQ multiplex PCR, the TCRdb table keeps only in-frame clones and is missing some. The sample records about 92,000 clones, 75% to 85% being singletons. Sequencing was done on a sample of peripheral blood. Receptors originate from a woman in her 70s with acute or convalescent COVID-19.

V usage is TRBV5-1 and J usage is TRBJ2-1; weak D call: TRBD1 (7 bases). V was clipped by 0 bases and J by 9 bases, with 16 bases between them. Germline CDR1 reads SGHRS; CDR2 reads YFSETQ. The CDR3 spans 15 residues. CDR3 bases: TGCGCCAGCAGCTTGGACCCGAGACAGGGAGGTGAGCAGTTCTTC. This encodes CASSLDPRQGGEQFF.

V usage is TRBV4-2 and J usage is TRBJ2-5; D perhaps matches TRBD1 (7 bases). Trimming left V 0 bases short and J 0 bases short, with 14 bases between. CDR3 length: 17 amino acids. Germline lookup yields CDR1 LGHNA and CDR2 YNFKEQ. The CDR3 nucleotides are TGTGCCAGCAGCCAAGAGGGGGGACAGAGCAACCAAGAGACCCAGTACTTC. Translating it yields CASSQEGGQSNQETQYF.

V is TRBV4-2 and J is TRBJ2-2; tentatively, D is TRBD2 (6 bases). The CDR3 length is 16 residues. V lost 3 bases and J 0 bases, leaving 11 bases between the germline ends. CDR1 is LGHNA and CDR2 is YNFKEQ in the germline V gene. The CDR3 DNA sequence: TGTGCCAGCAGCCAGCTAGCGTCTTCGAACACCGGGGAGCTGTTTTTT. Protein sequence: CASSQLASSNTGELFF.

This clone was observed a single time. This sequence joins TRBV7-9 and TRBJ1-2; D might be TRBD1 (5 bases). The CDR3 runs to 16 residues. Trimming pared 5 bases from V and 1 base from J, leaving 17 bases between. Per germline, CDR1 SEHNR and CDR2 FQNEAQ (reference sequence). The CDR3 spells CASSPSAQGINYGYTF. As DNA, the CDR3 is TGTGCCAGCAGCCCTAGCGCCCAGGGTATTAACTATGGCTACACCTTC.

Here the CDR3 reads CASSSGTGRYEQYF. The CDR3 nucleotides are TGCGCCAGCAGTTCCGGGACAGGGAGGTACGAGCAGTACTTC. The genes are TRBV5-1 and TRBJ2-7, with 9 nucleotides matching TRBD1. Germline V gene lookup returns CDR1 SGHRS and CDR2 YFSETQ. CDR3 length equals 14 residues. The J segment lost 4 bases and the V segment lost 5 bases, leaving 7 bases of the junction unmatched.

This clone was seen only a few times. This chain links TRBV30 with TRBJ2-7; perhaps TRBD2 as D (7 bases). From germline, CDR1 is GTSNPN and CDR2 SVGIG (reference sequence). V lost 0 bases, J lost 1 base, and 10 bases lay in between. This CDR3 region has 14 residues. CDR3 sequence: CAWSVGGASYEQYF. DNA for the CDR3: TGTGCCTGGAGTGTAGGGGGGGCTTCCTACGAGCAGTACTTC.

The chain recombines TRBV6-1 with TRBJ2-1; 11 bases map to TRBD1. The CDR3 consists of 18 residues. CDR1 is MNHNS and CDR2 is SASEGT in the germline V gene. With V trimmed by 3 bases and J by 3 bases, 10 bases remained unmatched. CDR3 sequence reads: CASSEFQGTGGIYNEQFF. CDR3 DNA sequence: TGTGCCAGCAGTGAGTTTCAAGGGACAGGGGGGATCTACAATGAGCAGTTCTTC.

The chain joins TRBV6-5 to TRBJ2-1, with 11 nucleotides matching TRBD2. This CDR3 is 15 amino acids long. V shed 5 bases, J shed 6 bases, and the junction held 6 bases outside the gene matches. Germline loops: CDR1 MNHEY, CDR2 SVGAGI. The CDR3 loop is CASSHSGRALNEQFF. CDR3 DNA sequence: TGTGCCAGCAGTCATAGCGGGAGGGCCCTCAATGAGCAGTTCTTC.

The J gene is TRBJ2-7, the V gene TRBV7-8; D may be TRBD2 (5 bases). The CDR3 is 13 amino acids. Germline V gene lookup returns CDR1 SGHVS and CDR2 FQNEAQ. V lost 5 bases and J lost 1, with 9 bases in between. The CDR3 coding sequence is TGTGCCAGCAGCCTCGGGGTTTCCTACGAGCAGTACTTC. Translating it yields CASSLGVSYEQYF.

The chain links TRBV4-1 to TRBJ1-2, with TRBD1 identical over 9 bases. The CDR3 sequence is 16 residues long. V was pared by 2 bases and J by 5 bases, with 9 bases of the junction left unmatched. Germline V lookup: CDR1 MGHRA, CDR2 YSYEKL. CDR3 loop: CASSQPGQGSRYGYTF. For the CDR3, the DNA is TGCGCCAGCAGCCAACCGGGACAGGGATCTCGGTATGGCTACACCTTC.

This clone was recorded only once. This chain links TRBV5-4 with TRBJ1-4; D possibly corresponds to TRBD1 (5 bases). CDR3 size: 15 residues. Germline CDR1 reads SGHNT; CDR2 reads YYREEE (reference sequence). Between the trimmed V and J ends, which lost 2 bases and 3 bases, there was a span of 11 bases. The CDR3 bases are TGTGCCAGCAGCTTTAAGGGACTAGCTAATGAAAAACTGTTTTTT. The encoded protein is CASSFKGLANEKLFF.

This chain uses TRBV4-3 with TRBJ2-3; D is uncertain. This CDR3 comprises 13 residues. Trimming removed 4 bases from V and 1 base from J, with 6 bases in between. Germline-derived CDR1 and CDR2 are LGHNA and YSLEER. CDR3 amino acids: CASSPLRTDTQYF. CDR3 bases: TGCGCCAGCAGCCCTCTTCGCACAGATACGCAGTATTTT.

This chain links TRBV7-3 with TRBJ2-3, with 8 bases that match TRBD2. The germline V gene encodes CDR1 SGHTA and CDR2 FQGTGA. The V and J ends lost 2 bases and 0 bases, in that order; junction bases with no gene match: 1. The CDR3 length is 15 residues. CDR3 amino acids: CASSLAGGSTDTQYF. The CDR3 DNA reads TGTGCCAGCAGCTTAGCGGGGGGTAGCACAGATACGCAGTATTTT.

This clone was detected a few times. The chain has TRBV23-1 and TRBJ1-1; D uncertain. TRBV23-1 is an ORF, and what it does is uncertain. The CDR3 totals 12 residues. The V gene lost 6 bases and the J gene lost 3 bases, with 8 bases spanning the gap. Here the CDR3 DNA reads TGCGCCAGCAGCCGAGTGGACACTGAAGCTTTCTTT. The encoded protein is CASSRVDTEAFF.

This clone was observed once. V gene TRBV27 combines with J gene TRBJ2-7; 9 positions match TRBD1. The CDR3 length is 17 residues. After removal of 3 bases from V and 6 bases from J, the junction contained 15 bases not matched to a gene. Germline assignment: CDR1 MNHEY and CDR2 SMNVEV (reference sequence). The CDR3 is CASSFQTSRVGQGEQYF. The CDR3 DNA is TGTGCCAGCAGTTTCCAAACCTCGAGGGTGGGACAGGGCGAGCAGTACTTC.

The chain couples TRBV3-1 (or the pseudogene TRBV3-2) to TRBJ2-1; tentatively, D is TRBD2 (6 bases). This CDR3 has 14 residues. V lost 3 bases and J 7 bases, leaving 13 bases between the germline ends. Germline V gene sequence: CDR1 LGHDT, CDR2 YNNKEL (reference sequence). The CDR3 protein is CASSHGLAENEQFF. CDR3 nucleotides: TGTGCCAGCAGCCATGGATTAGCGGAAAATGAGCAGTTCTTC.

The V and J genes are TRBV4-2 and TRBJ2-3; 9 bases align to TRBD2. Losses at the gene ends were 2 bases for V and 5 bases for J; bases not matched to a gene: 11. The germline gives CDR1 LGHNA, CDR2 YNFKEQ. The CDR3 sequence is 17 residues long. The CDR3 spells CASSQTGSGGNEDTQYF. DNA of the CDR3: TGTGCCAGCAGCCAAACTGGGAGCGGGGGGAATGAAGATACGCAGTATTTT.

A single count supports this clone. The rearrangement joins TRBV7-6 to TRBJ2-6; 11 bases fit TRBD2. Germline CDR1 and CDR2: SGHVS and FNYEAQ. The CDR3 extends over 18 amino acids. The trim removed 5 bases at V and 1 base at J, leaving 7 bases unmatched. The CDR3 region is CASSPSSGRSSGANVLTF. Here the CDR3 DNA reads TGTGCCAGCAGCCCCTCTAGCGGGAGGTCGTCTGGGGCCAACGTCCTGACTTTC.

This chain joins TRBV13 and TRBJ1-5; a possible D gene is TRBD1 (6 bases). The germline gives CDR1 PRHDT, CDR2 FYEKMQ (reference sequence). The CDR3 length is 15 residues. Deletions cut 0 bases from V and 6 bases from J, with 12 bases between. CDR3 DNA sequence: TGTGCCAGCAGCTTAGGGAAGGGGGGGAGTCAGCCCCAGCATTTT. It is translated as CASSLGKGGSQPQHF.

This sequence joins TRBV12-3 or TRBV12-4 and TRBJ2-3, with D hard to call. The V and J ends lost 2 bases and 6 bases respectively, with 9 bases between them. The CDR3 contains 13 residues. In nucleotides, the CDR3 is TGTGCCAGCAGTTTATTAAGTGCGGATACGCAGTATTTT. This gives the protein CASSLLSADTQYF.

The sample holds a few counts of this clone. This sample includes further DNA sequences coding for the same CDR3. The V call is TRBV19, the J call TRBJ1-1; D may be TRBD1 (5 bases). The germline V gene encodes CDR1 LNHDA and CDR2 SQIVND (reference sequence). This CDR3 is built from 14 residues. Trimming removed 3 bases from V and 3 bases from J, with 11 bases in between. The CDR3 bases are TGTGCCAGTAGTATTTGGGGCTTGGACACTGAAGCTTTCTTT. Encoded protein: CASSIWGLDTEAFF.

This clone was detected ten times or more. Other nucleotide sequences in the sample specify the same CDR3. The CDR3, as DNA: TGTGCCAGCAGCCAAGCGGCGGGAGGGACCGGGGAGCTGTTTTTT. Translating it yields CASSQAAGGTGELFF. The gene calls are TRBV14 and TRBJ2-2, with TRBD2 matching 9 bases. Germline CDR1 and CDR2: SGHDN and FVKESK. The junction had 2 bases not matched to a gene; V was cut back by 1 base and J by 5 bases. CDR3 length: 15 amino acids.

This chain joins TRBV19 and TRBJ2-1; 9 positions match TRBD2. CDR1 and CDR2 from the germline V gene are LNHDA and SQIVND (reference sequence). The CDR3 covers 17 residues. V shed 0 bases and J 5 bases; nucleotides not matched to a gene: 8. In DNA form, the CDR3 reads TGTGCCAGTAGTATAGATCACCGGCTAGCGGGGAACAATGAGCAGTTCTTC. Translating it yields CASSIDHRLAGNNEQFF. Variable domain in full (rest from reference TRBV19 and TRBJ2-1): DGGITQSPKYLFRKEGQNVTLSCEQNLNHDAMYWYRQDPGQGLRLIYYSQIVNDFQKGDIAEGYSVSREKKESFPLTVTSAQKNPTAFYLCASSIDHRLAGNNEQFFGPGTRLTVL.

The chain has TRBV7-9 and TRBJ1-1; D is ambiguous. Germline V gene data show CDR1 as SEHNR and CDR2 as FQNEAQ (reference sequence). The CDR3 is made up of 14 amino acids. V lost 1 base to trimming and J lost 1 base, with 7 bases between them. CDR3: CASSLERGNTEAFF. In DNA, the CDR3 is TGTGCCAGCAGCTTAGAACGCGGGAACACTGAAGCTTTCTTT.

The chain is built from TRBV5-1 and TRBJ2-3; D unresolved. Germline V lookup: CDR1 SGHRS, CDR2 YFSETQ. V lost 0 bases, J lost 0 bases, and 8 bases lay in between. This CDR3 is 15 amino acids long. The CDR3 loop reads CASSLDAVSTDTQYF. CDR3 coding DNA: TGCGCCAGCAGCTTGGATGCAGTCAGCACAGATACGCAGTATTTT.

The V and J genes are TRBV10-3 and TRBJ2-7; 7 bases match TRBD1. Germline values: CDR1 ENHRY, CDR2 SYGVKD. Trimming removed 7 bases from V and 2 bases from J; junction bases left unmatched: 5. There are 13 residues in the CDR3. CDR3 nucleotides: TGTGCCATCAAGAGGGGGCTCCCCTACGAGCAGTACTTC. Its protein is CAIKRGLPYEQYF.

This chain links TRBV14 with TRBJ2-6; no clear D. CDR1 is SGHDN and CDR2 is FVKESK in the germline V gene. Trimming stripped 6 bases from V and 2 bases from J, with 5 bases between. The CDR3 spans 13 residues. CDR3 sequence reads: CASRNTGANVLTF. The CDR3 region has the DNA TGTGCCAGCAGGAACACTGGGGCCAACGTCCTGACTTTC. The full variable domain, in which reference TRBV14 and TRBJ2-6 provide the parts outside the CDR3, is EAGVTQFPSHSVIEKGQTVTLRCDPISGHDNLYWYRRVMGKEIKFLLHFVKESKQDESGMPNNRFLAERTGGTYSTLKVQPAELEDSGVYFCASRNTGANVLTFGAGSRLTVL.

The CDR3 DNA sequence: TGTGCCTTGTCAGGGGTCGATTCACCCCTCCACTTT. Encoded protein: CALSGVDSPLHF. The chain combines TRBV30 with TRBJ1-6; weak D call: TRBD1 (6 bases). V was pared by 7 bases and J by 8 bases, with 12 bases between. The CDR3 has 12 residues. Germline CDR1 is GTSNPN and CDR2 is SVGIG (reference sequence).

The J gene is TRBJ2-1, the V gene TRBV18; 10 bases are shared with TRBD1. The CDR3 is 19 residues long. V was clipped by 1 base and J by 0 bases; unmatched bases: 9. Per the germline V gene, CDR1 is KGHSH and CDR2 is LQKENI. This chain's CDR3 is CASSPLRTTGGHSYNEQFF. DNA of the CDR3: TGTGCCAGCTCACCACTAAGAACGACAGGGGGCCACTCCTACAATGAGCAGTTCTTC.